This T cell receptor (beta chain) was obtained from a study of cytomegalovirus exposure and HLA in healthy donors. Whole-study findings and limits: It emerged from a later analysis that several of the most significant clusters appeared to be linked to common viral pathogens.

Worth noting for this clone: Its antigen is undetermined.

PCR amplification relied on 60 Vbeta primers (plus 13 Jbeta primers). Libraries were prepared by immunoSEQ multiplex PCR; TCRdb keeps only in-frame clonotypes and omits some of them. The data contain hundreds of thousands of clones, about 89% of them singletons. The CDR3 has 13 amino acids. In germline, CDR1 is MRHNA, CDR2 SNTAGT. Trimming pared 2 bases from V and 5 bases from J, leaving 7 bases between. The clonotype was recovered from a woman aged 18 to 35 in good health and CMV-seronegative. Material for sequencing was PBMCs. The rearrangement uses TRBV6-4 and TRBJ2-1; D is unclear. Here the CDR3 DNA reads TGTGCCAGCAGTGACGGTAGCCACAATGAGCAGTTCTTC. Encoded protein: CASSDGSHNEQFF.